Each of the 30 T cell receptor beta chains below was sequenced from the same sample in a study of beta chain features in type 1 diabetes (dated by TCRdb to about 2018). The library was produced with the immunoSEQ multiplex PCR assay. The entire amount of isolated RNA was reverse transcribed using the High Capacity cDNA Reverse Transcription Kit, so the sequenced TCRB transcripts were expressed ones. As stored in TCRdb, this immuneACCESS dataset retains in-frame rearrangements with V and J assigned. A fraction of the clones does not appear; measured against another copy, unresolved V genes explain less than half of the discrepancy, and the remainder lacks a known reason. The sample contains over 300,000 clones, less than 9.5% of them found a single time. The leading ten clones occupy around 0.44% of the sample. Sequenced: central memory CD4+ T cells from blood. The source is a woman under 30 in good health.

The CDR3 loop reads CASSRGRGTSSDEQFF. The CDR3 DNA follows: TGCGCCAGCAGCCGAGGTCGGGGGACTAGTTCCGATGAGCAGTTCTTC. J is TRBJ2-1 and V is TRBV5-1, with 8 bases lining up with TRBD2. With 4 bases clipped from V and 8 bases from J, the junction kept 14 bases outside the gene matches. The CDR3 totals 16 residues. Germline V gene lookup returns CDR1 SGHRS and CDR2 YFSETQ.

V usage is TRBV4-3 and J usage is TRBJ1-1, with D unclear. This CDR3 spans 11 amino acids. Per the germline V gene, CDR1 is LGHNA and CDR2 is YSLEER. Trimming left V 1 base short and J 5 bases short, with 2 bases between. CDR3 coding DNA: TGCGCCAGCAGCCAAGGTACTGAAGCTTTCTTT. Its protein product is CASSQGTEAFF.

The chain links TRBV6-5 to TRBJ1-2; tentatively, D is TRBD1 (6 bases). The CDR3 is 15 residues long. Trimming pared 5 bases from V and 3 bases from J, leaving 16 bases between. Germline assignment: CDR1 MNHEY and CDR2 SVGAGI. CDR3 sequence reads: CASSKNTGMYYGYTF. For the CDR3, the DNA is TGTGCCAGCAGTAAGAATACAGGGATGTACTATGGCTACACCTTC.

The rearrangement uses TRBV11-2 and TRBJ2-7, with 9 bases fitting TRBD1. CDR1 is SGHAT and CDR2 is FQNNGV in the germline V gene. There are 15 residues in the CDR3. Trimming took 5 bases from V and 3 from J; bases not matched to a gene: 8. The CDR3 nucleotides are TGTGCCAGCAGCACAGGGACAGGGACCATCTACGAGCAGTACTTC. Translating it yields CASSTGTGTIYEQYF.

The table lists this clone with a few counts. The CDR3 region has the DNA TGTGCCAGCAGCTTAGTCGGGACAGCTCTCATGAACACTGAAGCTTTCTTT. Amino acids: CASSLVGTALMNTEAFF. V and J are TRBV7-2 and TRBJ1-1; 7 positions match TRBD1. CDR1 is SGHTA, CDR2 FQGNSA, per germline. This CDR3 is built from 17 residues. With V trimmed by 1 base and J by 0 bases, 8 bases remained unmatched.

The chain is built from TRBV6-6 and TRBJ2-3; 11 nucleotides line up with TRBD2. V was pared by 6 bases and J by 4 bases, with 6 bases of the junction left unmatched. This CDR3 has 15 residues. Germline CDR1 and CDR2: MNHNY and SVGAGI (reference sequence). CDR3 residues: CASRTLAGAPDTQYF. CDR3 nucleotide sequence: TGTGCCAGCAGAACACTAGCGGGAGCACCAGATACGCAGTATTTT.

The genes are TRBV4-2 and TRBJ1-4; no clear D gene. The CDR3 length is 16 residues. V shed 0 bases and J shed 1 base, with 9 bases lying between them. Germline values: CDR1 LGHNA, CDR2 YNFKEQ. The CDR3 loop reads CASSQESTVTNEKLFF. Here the CDR3 DNA reads TGTGCCAGCAGCCAAGAGTCGACGGTAACTAATGAAAAACTGTTTTTT.

V is TRBV11-1 and J is TRBJ2-5, with D possibly called TRBD1 or TRBD2 (5 bases each). The germline gives CDR1 SGHAT, CDR2 FQDESV (reference sequence). CDR3 size: 13 residues. V was pared by 1 base and J by 9 bases, with 12 bases between. This chain's CDR3 is CASSLDAGSPQYF. The CDR3 DNA is TGTGCCAGCAGCTTAGATGCAGGGAGTCCCCAGTACTTC.

The chain recombines TRBV11-2 with TRBJ2-1; tentatively, D is TRBD1 or TRBD2 (5 bases each). Per germline, CDR1 SGHAT and CDR2 FQNNGV. This CDR3 spans 15 amino acids. The V and J ends lost 3 bases and 5 bases respectively, with 14 bases between them. CDR3 sequence reads: CASSFGGPWDNEQFF. The CDR3 DNA reads TGTGCCAGCAGCTTTGGGGGTCCATGGGACAATGAGCAGTTCTTC.

This clone turned up a few times. The sample has other DNA sequences that encode this CDR3 too. The chain has TRBV4-3 and TRBJ2-5; D may be TRBD2 (5 bases). V was pared by 0 bases and J by 4 bases, with 6 bases between. Germline CDR1 LGHNA, CDR2 YSLEER. The CDR3 runs to 13 residues. The CDR3 region has the DNA TGCGCCAGCAGCCAAGATCGGGGAGAGACCCAGTACTTC. Protein product: CASSQDRGETQYF.

As regards this clone: Within the sample, other DNA sequences also encode this same CDR3. The J gene is TRBJ1-2, the V gene TRBV4-3, with 7 bases fitting TRBD1. This CDR3 has 14 residues. The germline gives CDR1 LGHNA, CDR2 YSLEER. The V and J ends lost 3 bases and 4 bases, in that order; junction bases with no gene match: 5. CDR3 loop: CASSQDDRAYGYTF. The CDR3 DNA reads TGCGCCAGCAGCCAGGATGACAGGGCCTATGGCTACACCTTC.

The sample holds many counts of this clone. The chain recombines TRBV5-1 with TRBJ2-2, with TRBD2 as a possible D gene (6 bases). CDR3 length equals 15 residues. Per germline, CDR1 SGHRS and CDR2 YFSETQ. Trimming removed 1 base from V and 4 bases from J, with 11 bases in between. In DNA, the CDR3 is TGCGCCAGCAGCTTGAGAGGAGCGGGCACCGGGGAGCTGTTTTTT. It yields the protein CASSLRGAGTGELFF. Complete variable domain (other parts from reference TRBV5-1 and TRBJ2-2): KAGVTQTPRYLIKTRGQQVTLSCSPISGHRSVSWYQQTPGQGLQFLFEYFSETQRNKGNFPGRFSGRQFSNSRSEMNVSTLELGDSALYLCASSLRGAGTGELFFGEGSRLTVL.

The table lists this clone with a few counts. The J gene is TRBJ2-3, the V gene TRBV15; no firm D call. Germline V gene lookup returns CDR1 LNHNV and CDR2 YYDKDF (reference sequence). CDR3 length: 15 amino acids. V was trimmed by 1 base and J by 3 bases, leaving 11 bases between them. CDR3 region: CATSRVIFGTDTQYF. The CDR3 nucleotides are TGTGCCACCAGCAGAGTAATATTTGGTACAGATACGCAGTATTTT.

The rearrangement links TRBV5-1 to TRBJ2-7, with 9 bases identical to TRBD2. V shed 1 base and J 3 bases; nucleotides not matched to a gene: 2. CDR1 SGHRS and CDR2 YFSETQ come from the germline V gene. The CDR3 loop spans 14 amino acids. Here the CDR3 reads CASSLTSGLYEQYF. CDR3 DNA: TGCGCCAGCAGCTTGACTAGCGGGCTCTACGAGCAGTACTTC. The full variable domain, in which reference TRBV5-1 and TRBJ2-7 provide the parts outside the CDR3, is KAGVTQTPRYLIKTRGQQVTLSCSPISGHRSVSWYQQTPGQGLQFLFEYFSETQRNKGNFPGRFSGRQFSNSRSEMNVSTLELGDSALYLCASSLTSGLYEQYFGPGTRLTVT.

The sample holds a few counts of this clone. This chain connects TRBV6-5 to TRBJ2-7; D gene unclear. Deletions cut 4 bases from V and 3 bases from J, with 16 bases between. The CDR3 length is 15 residues. CDR1 is MNHEY, CDR2 SVGAGI, per germline. CDR3 sequence reads: CASSLLTAASYEQYF. DNA for the CDR3: TGTGCCAGCAGTTTGTTAACCGCAGCGAGCTACGAGCAGTACTTC.

In this sample, this clone turned up a few times. The chain carries TRBV10-3 and TRBJ1-2; possibly TRBD1 for D (5 bases). Germline CDR1 is ENHRY and CDR2 is SYGVKD. The length of the CDR3 is 15 residues. Trimming pared 4 bases from V and 3 bases from J, leaving 15 bases between. CDR3 loop: CAISAPEGLDYGYTF. The CDR3 DNA reads TGTGCCATCAGTGCCCCGGAGGGGCTAGACTATGGCTACACCTTC.

The chain recombines TRBV15 with TRBJ1-5, with a tentative D call TRBD1 (5 bases). Germline lookup yields CDR1 LNHNV and CDR2 YYDKDF (reference sequence). V gave up 2 bases and J gave up 3 bases, with 8 bases separating them. The CDR3 length is 14 residues. CDR3 nucleotides: TGTGCCACCAGCAGACAGGGTCCCAATCAGCCCCAGCATTTT. Translating gives CATSRQGPNQPQHF.

This clone was counted a few times. Relative to the germline gene, one junction end is altered; a read error may explain this. The chain links TRBV28 to TRBJ2-3; D is uncertain. The CDR3 covers 12 residues. Germline V gene lookup returns CDR1 MDHEN and CDR2 SYDVKM. The CDR3 loop reads CASTSPSGRAIF. CDR3 DNA sequence: TGTGCCAGCACATCACCTAGTGGCCGAGCCATTTTT.

The CDR3 sequence: CASSHLGGRDSGELFF. CDR3 DNA: TGCGCCAGCAGCCACCTTGGAGGCAGGGACAGCGGGGAGCTGTTTTTT. This chain joins TRBV4-1 and TRBJ2-2; 7 bases match TRBD1. The V gene's germline CDR1 is MGHRA and CDR2 YSYEKL. V dropped 3 bases and J dropped 7; count of bases not matched to a gene: 11. CDR3 length: 16 amino acids.

This clone has just a few counts. This CDR3 is CAITTSTDGYTF. CDR3 in DNA: TGTGCCATCACTACTTCGACAGATGGCTACACCTTC. This chain connects TRBV10-3 to TRBJ1-2; a weak D match, TRBD1 (5 bases). There are 12 residues in the CDR3. From germline, CDR1 is ENHRY and CDR2 SYGVKD. V dropped 7 bases and J dropped 6 bases, with 12 bases sitting between them.

This clone was seen many times. The chain carries TRBV29-1 and TRBJ1-1; 7 bases fit TRBD1. V shed 3 bases, J shed 0 bases, and the junction held 10 bases outside the gene matches. The length of the CDR3 is 16 residues. Germline CDR1 and CDR2: SQVTM and ANQGSEA. CDR3 sequence: CSVDPYTGAMNTEAFF. DNA of the CDR3: TGCAGCGTTGACCCGTATACAGGGGCCATGAACACTGAAGCTTTCTTT.

In this sample, this clone turned up many times. This chain uses TRBV10-3 with TRBJ1-3, with no clear D. The CDR3 covers 14 residues. Germline CDR1 ENHRY, CDR2 SYGVKD. Between the trimmed V and J ends, which lost 3 bases and 0 bases, there was a span of 6 bases. The CDR3 DNA is TGTGCCATCAGTGACAGGAGCTCTGGAAACACCATATATTTT. It is translated as CAISDRSSGNTIYF.

Ten or more counts support this clone. CDR3 sequence (DNA): TGTGCCAGCAGCTCGACCCTAGCGGGAATGGTGAATGAGCAGTTCTTC. Encoded protein: CASSSTLAGMVNEQFF. The chain is built from TRBV7-9 and TRBJ2-1; the match to TRBD2 covers 9 bases. Germline lookup yields CDR1 SEHNR and CDR2 FQNEAQ (reference sequence). The CDR3 length is 16 residues. Losses at the gene ends were 4 bases for V and 7 bases for J; bases not matched to a gene: 11.

This clone was seen only a few times. The chain combines TRBV18 with TRBJ1-2, with 11 positions matching TRBD1. The V gene end was trimmed by 0 bases and the J gene end by 4 bases; junction bases not matched to a gene: 7. This CDR3 is 17 amino acids long. Germline loops: CDR1 KGHSH, CDR2 LQKENI. CDR3 sequence reads: CASSPPGQGAGRYGYTF. Written as DNA, the CDR3 is TGTGCCAGCTCACCACCCGGACAGGGGGCCGGACGCTATGGCTACACCTTC.

This clone was seen only a few times. This chain connects TRBV18 to TRBJ2-4; D unclear. In germline, CDR1 is KGHSH, CDR2 LQKENI. The V and J ends lost 6 bases and 8 bases respectively, with 11 bases between them. The CDR3 loop spans 12 amino acids. DNA for the CDR3: TGTGCCAGCTCGGAGAACGCGGACATTCAGTACTTC. Translated, it gives CASSENADIQYF.

With regard to this clone: At one boundary the junction diverges from the germline segment, which might be a read error. The chain joins TRBV20-1 to TRBJ2-1, with 14 bases matching TRBD2. CDR1 is DFQATT and CDR2 is SNEGSKA in the germline V gene (reference sequence). This CDR3 is 11 amino acids long. CDR3 sequence reads: CSAKGLAGGVF. The CDR3 DNA sequence: TGCAGTGCTAAAGGACTAGCGGGAGGTGTCTTC.

This rearrangement joins TRBV6-1 to TRBJ1-1; D gene ambiguous. The V gene's germline CDR1 is MNHNS and CDR2 SASEGT. The V end lost 6 bases, the J end lost 4 bases, and 9 bases lay between the germline ends. CDR3 length: 12 amino acids. CDR3 amino acids: CASSFMGTEAFF. The CDR3 DNA reads as TGTGCCAGCAGCTTCATGGGCACTGAAGCTTTCTTT.

The chain uses TRBV5-1 and TRBJ2-5; 11 nucleotides agree with TRBD1. The CDR3 spans 15 residues. Germline assignment: CDR1 SGHRS and CDR2 YFSETQ. Unmatched junction bases numbered 4, after V lost 4 bases and J lost 2 bases. CDR3 region: CASSGGQGAQETQYF. In DNA, the CDR3 is TGCGCCAGCAGCGGAGGACAGGGGGCTCAAGAGACCCAGTACTTC.

This clone was seen a few times. V and J are TRBV11-2 and TRBJ2-1; weak D call: TRBD2 (6 bases). V was pared by 4 bases and J by 8 bases, with 24 bases between. In germline, CDR1 is SGHAT, CDR2 FQNNGV. The CDR3 length is 17 residues. The CDR3 is CASSSAREGGNGDEQFF. CDR3 nucleotide sequence: TGTGCCAGCAGCTCAGCCCGAGAGGGCGGGAATGGGGATGAGCAGTTCTTC.

There are a few counts of this clone. The CDR3, as DNA: TGTGCCAGCAGCCTCCTAGCGGGAGGGTACAATGAGCAGTTCTTC. It translates to CASSLLAGGYNEQFF. The rearrangement uses TRBV2 and TRBJ2-1; TRBD2 agrees at 12 bases. This CDR3 is 15 amino acids long. V was pared by 6 bases and J by 4 bases, with 4 bases of the junction left unmatched. Looked up from germline, CDR1 is SNHLY and CDR2 is FYNNEI. Combining the CDR3 with reference TRBV2 and TRBJ2-1 gives the whole variable domain EPEVTQTPSHQVTQMGQEVILRCVPISNHLYFYWYRQILGQKVEFLVSFYNNEISEKSEIFDDQFSVERPDGSNFTLKIRSTKLEDSAMYFCASSLLAGGYNEQFFGPGTRLTVL.